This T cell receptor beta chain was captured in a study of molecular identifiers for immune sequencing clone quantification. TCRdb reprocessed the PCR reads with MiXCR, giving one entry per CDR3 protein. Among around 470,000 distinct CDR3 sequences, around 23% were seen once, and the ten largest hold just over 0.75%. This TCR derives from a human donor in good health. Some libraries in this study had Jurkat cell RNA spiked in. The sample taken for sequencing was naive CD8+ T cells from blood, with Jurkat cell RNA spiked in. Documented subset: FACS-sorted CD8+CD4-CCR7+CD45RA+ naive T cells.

CDR3 loop: CASSFGRGGTNTGELFF. The CDR3 region has the DNA TGTGCCAGCAGCTTTGGGCGGGGGGGAACGAACACCGGGGAGCTGTTTTTT. The chain has TRBV7-8 and TRBJ2-2, with 9 bases matching TRBD2. This CDR3 spans 17 amino acids. Germline CDR1 SGHVS, CDR2 FQNEAQ. Trimming cost V 3 bases and J 0 bases; bases outside gene matches: 5.